These 25 T cell receptor beta chains originate from one sample sequenced in a study of blood T cell repertoires in COVID-19. Using immunoSEQ multiplex PCR, the repertoire was profiled, and TCRdb retains in-frame clones only, with some absent. The sample yields about 140,000 clones, 80% to 90% seen once. The sample consisted of peripheral blood. The receptors come from a man in his sixties with active or convalescent COVID-19.

The chain links TRBV3-1 (or the pseudogene TRBV3-2) to TRBJ2-2; D may be TRBD1 (7 bases). Germline V gene data show CDR1 as LGHDT and CDR2 as YNNKEL (reference sequence). The V and J ends lost 6 bases and 0 bases respectively, with 17 bases between them. The CDR3 is made up of 17 amino acids. CDR3 in amino acids: CASRQRGLAPNTGELFF. CDR3 coding DNA: TGTGCCAGCAGGCAAAGGGGGCTAGCGCCGAACACCGGGGAGCTGTTTTTT.

The chain links TRBV7-9 to TRBJ2-1; 11 nucleotides agree with TRBD2. Germline V gene sequence: CDR1 SEHNR, CDR2 FQNEAQ (reference sequence). The length of the CDR3 is 15 residues. V was clipped by 1 base and J by 7 bases; unmatched bases: 3. CDR3 nucleotide sequence: TGTGCCAGCAGCTTAGATTCTAGCGGGAGGAATGAGCAGTTCTTC. It translates to CASSLDSSGRNEQFF.

This clone was seen just once. The chain is built from TRBV6-1 and TRBJ1-5; D not resolved. Germline CDR1 MNHNS, CDR2 SASEGT. V was shortened by 0 bases and J by 3 bases, with 9 bases between the two germline ends. The CDR3 covers 15 residues. The CDR3 coding sequence is TGTGCCAGCAGTGAAGCGAGGGCCCTCAATCAGCCCCAGCATTTT. It is translated as CASSEARALNQPQHF.

This chain links TRBV7-8 with TRBJ1-4, with D perhaps matching TRBD1 (5 bases). The CDR3 covers 15 residues. Germline V gene sequence: CDR1 SGHVS, CDR2 FQNEAQ. V gave up 4 bases and J gave up 4 bases, with 13 bases separating them. The DNA for the CDR3 is TGTGCCAGCAGCTACATTAACAGGAATAATGAAAAACTGTTTTTT. Translation: CASSYINRNNEKLFF.

The rearrangement joins TRBV10-3 to TRBJ1-2, with D perhaps matching TRBD1 (6 bases). V lost 11 bases and J 4 bases, leaving 20 bases between the germline ends. The CDR3 extends over 14 amino acids. CDR1 and CDR2 from the germline V gene are ENHRY and SYGVKD. The CDR3 DNA reads as TGTGCCGTGACACAGGGTTTGGCGACCTATGGCTACACCTTC. This codes for CAVTQGLATYGYTF.

The J gene is TRBJ2-7, the V gene TRBV6-5, with D unclear. V was trimmed by 8 bases and J by 4 bases, leaving 9 bases between them. Germline V gene lookup returns CDR1 MNHEY and CDR2 SVGAGI. The CDR3 loop spans 11 amino acids. The CDR3, as DNA: TGTGCCAGCGCCAGAGGTTACGAGCAGTACTTC. Its protein is CASARGYEQYF.

The V call is TRBV4-2, the J call TRBJ2-4; a weak D match, TRBD1 (7 bases). Germline V CDR1 and CDR2: LGHNA, YNFKEQ. The CDR3 extends over 17 amino acids. The V gene lost 2 bases and the J gene lost 0 bases, with 14 bases spanning the gap. The CDR3 sequence: CASSQLQGGLAKNIQYF. CDR3 nucleotide sequence: TGTGCCAGCAGCCAACTCCAGGGGGGATTAGCCAAAAACATTCAGTACTTC.

The chain couples TRBV7-9 to TRBJ1-5, with a weak D call TRBD1 (5 bases). V was trimmed by 1 base and J by 4 bases, leaving 5 bases between them. CDR1 and CDR2 from the germline V gene are SEHNR and FQNEAQ (reference sequence). The CDR3 is 13 residues long. The CDR3 sequence: CASSLDRNQPQHF. The CDR3, as DNA: TGTGCCAGCAGCTTAGACAGGAATCAGCCCCAGCATTTT.

V and J are TRBV5-5 and TRBJ1-6, with 9 bases matching TRBD1. Looked up from germline, CDR1 is SGHKS and CDR2 is YYEKEE (reference sequence). V was clipped by 4 bases and J by 7 bases; unmatched bases: 3. This CDR3 is 14 amino acids long. The CDR3 loop is CASSTDRGNSPLHF. The CDR3, as DNA: TGTGCCAGCAGCACTGACAGGGGGAATTCACCCCTCCACTTT.

The chain carries TRBV7-2 and TRBJ1-6; D unclear. Germline V lookup: CDR1 SGHTA, CDR2 FQGNSA. This CDR3 is built from 13 residues. V dropped 3 bases and J dropped 8 bases, with 8 bases sitting between them. The CDR3 nucleotides read TGTGCCAGCAGCTTGGTCCGGGATTCACCCCTCCACTTT. This translates into CASSLVRDSPLHF.

A note on this clone: Other DNA variants within this sample encode the same CDR3. CDR3 amino acids: CASSADRGRGTEAFF. CDR3 DNA sequence: TGTGCCAGCAGCGCGGACAGGGGTCGAGGGACTGAAGCTTTCTTT. This chain connects TRBV2 to TRBJ1-1, with 9 bases fitting TRBD1. The CDR3 extends over 15 amino acids. CDR1 and CDR2 (germline): SNHLY, FYNNEI. The V segment lost 6 bases and the J segment 5 bases; nucleotides outside the gene matches: 10.

Here the CDR3 reads CASSPGQGANYGYTF. For the CDR3, the DNA is TGTGCCAGCAGCCCCGGACAGGGAGCTAACTATGGCTACACCTTC. The genes are TRBV9 and TRBJ1-2; 8 bases line up with TRBD1. The V and J ends lost 4 bases and 0 bases, in that order; junction bases with no gene match: 5. The CDR3 runs to 15 residues. Germline V gives CDR1 SGDLS, CDR2 YYNGEE.

This clone came up once. The chain links TRBV5-1 to TRBJ2-7; 13 bases are a match to TRBD2. Germline V gene sequence: CDR1 SGHRS, CDR2 YFSETQ. With V trimmed by 4 bases and J by 3 bases, 10 bases remained unmatched. This CDR3 has 17 residues. The CDR3 loop reads CASSPWTSGSGGYEQYF. CDR3 coding DNA: TGCGCCAGCAGCCCCTGGACTAGCGGGAGCGGGGGCTACGAGCAGTACTTC.

This chain joins TRBV2 and TRBJ2-2; TRBD1 matches 8 bases. V trimming: 8 bases; J trimming: 0 bases; junction bases outside the gene matches: 5. The germline gives CDR1 SNHLY, CDR2 FYNNEI. This CDR3 is built from 15 residues. In nucleotides, the CDR3 is TGTGCCAGCGTAACACAGGGGGCGAACACCGGGGAGCTGTTTTTT. This translates into CASVTQGANTGELFF.

The CDR3 sequence is CASSWTGGSPTKQYF. The CDR3 DNA reads as TGTGCCAGTAGTTGGACAGGGGGGTCTCCTACAAAGCAGTACTTC. The rearrangement joins TRBV19 to TRBJ2-7; 10 bases are shared with TRBD1. Germline loops: CDR1 LNHDA, CDR2 SQIVND (reference sequence). CDR3 length equals 15 residues. J lost 8 bases, V lost 5 bases, and 12 bases had no gene match.

This chain connects TRBV7-9 to TRBJ2-7, with 16 nucleotides matching TRBD2. CDR3 length equals 19 residues. V lost 5 bases and J lost 5; bases outside the gene matches: 15. The germline CDR1 and CDR2 sequences are SEHNR and FQNEAQ (reference sequence). CDR3 nucleotides: TGTGCCAGCAGCCCGAAGGGCGGGACTAGCGGGAGGGCCTTCAACGAGCAGTACTTC. Translation: CASSPKGGTSGRAFNEQYF.

The chain links TRBV18 to TRBJ2-7; 12 bases fit TRBD1. J gave up 5 bases and V 6 bases, and 8 bases lay outside the gene matches. Per the germline V gene, CDR1 is KGHSH and CDR2 is LQKENI. The CDR3 sequence is 15 residues long. CDR3 region: CASSPPGQGADEQYF. CDR3 nucleotide sequence: TGTGCCAGCTCGCCCCCGGGACAGGGGGCCGACGAGCAGTACTTC.

This chain joins TRBV5-6 and TRBJ1-2; the match to TRBD1 covers 12 bases. Germline V CDR1 and CDR2: SGHDT, YYEEEE. This CDR3 is 18 amino acids long. The V and J ends lost 4 bases and 6 bases, in that order; junction bases with no gene match: 16. The CDR3 region is CASSLWDRGLALGNGYTF. The CDR3 nucleotides read TGTGCCAGCAGCCTGTGGGACAGGGGGCTCGCACTGGGGAATGGCTACACCTTC.

The genes are TRBV5-1 and TRBJ2-7; 7 nucleotides align to TRBD1. With V trimmed by 4 bases and J by 3 bases, 7 bases remained unmatched. Germline lookup yields CDR1 SGHRS and CDR2 YFSETQ. The CDR3 contains 14 residues. The CDR3 DNA reads TGCGCCAGCAGCCTAGGACAGGAAGGCTACGAGCAGTACTTC. This gives the protein CASSLGQEGYEQYF.

The rearrangement joins TRBV19 to TRBJ2-5; 9 bases agree with TRBD2. CDR1 is LNHDA, CDR2 SQIVND, per germline (reference sequence). Trimming cost V 5 bases and J 2 bases; bases outside gene matches: 3. The length of the CDR3 is 14 residues. CDR3 amino acids: CASSLTSGQETQYF. CDR3 nucleotides: TGTGCCAGTAGTCTAACTAGCGGGCAAGAGACCCAGTACTTC. Complete variable domain (other parts from reference TRBV19 and TRBJ2-5): DGGITQSPKYLFRKEGQNVTLSCEQNLNHDAMYWYRQDPGQGLRLIYYSQIVNDFQKGDIAEGYSVSREKKESFPLTVTSAQKNPTAFYLCASSLTSGQETQYFGPGTRLLVL.

J is TRBJ2-3 and V is TRBV4-2; 8 bases match TRBD1. Trimming removed 0 bases from V and 3 bases from J; junction bases left unmatched: 5. Germline loops: CDR1 LGHNA, CDR2 YNFKEQ. CDR3 length: 16 residues. CDR3: CASSQEGQGGTDTQYF. Here the CDR3 DNA reads TGTGCCAGCAGCCAAGAAGGACAGGGAGGTACAGATACGCAGTATTTT.

The chain uses TRBV29-1 and TRBJ2-3; D ambiguous. Germline CDR1 and CDR2: SQVTM and ANQGSEA. The length of the CDR3 is 12 residues. V gave up 5 bases and J gave up 0 bases, with 6 bases separating them. DNA of the CDR3: TGCAGCGTTCGGTCTAGCACAGATACGCAGTATTTT. This sequence encodes CSVRSSTDTQYF.

The V call is TRBV5-1, the J call TRBJ1-2; perhaps TRBD1 as D (6 bases). The CDR3 length is 13 residues. Trimming stripped 0 bases from V and 8 bases from J, with 11 bases between. Germline V gives CDR1 SGHRS, CDR2 YFSETQ. CDR3 protein: CASSLEQGRGYTF. The CDR3 DNA is TGCGCCAGCAGCTTGGAACAGGGAAGAGGCTACACCTTC.

This clone was observed a handful of times. V is TRBV5-1 and J is TRBJ2-6; TRBD1 might be the D (5 bases). Trimming removed 0 bases from V and 1 base from J, with 14 bases in between. Germline values: CDR1 SGHRS, CDR2 YFSETQ. This CDR3 comprises 18 residues. CDR3 sequence reads: CASSLGTSLGSGANVLTF. CDR3 sequence (DNA): TGCGCCAGCAGCTTGGGGACATCCCTCGGGTCTGGGGCCAACGTCCTGACTTTC.

This rearrangement joins TRBV27 to TRBJ1-6; 9 bases match TRBD1. V trimming: 6 bases; J trimming: 6 bases; junction bases outside the gene matches: 3. The CDR3 spans 14 residues. CDR1 is MNHEY, CDR2 SMNVEV, per germline (reference sequence). The DNA of the CDR3 is TGTGCCAGCAGATCGGACAGGGGTAATTCACCCCTCCACTTT. Translated, it gives CASRSDRGNSPLHF.